This TCR beta chain was observed in a study of beta chain features in type 1 diabetes. Study-wide background: Analysis included 100 million to 110 million sorted cells drawn from all samples. Study observations and caveats: In comparison with healthy donors, patients had naive, central memory and Treg TCRB repertoires that appeared more similar. There were fewer insertions and more deletions at the VDJ junctions of type 1 diabetes patients. The study found moderately but significantly shorter TCRB CDR3s in all four CD4+ subsets of Type 1 diabetes patients.

To note about this clone: The antigen remains undetermined.

cDNA synthesis used the whole RNA isolate, giving expressed TCRB sequences. Profiled with immunoSEQ multiplex PCR; TCRdb holds only in-frame clones, not every one. The sample yields 640,000 or so clones, roughly 12% seen once. This CDR3 is built from 13 residues. V lost 4 bases and J lost 4, with 12 bases in between. Per germline, CDR1 SGHRS and CDR2 YFSETQ. Central memory, naive, regulatory and stem cell-like memory CD4+ cells were sorted by CD45RO/CCR7/CD25/CD127/CD95/CD27. Material for sequencing was naive CD4+ T cells from blood. The sequence came from a man aged 18 to 30 with type 1 diabetes. The gene calls are TRBV5-1 and TRBJ2-7; no clear D. The CDR3 coding sequence is TGCGCCAGCAGCCTTGAATCGGGTTACGAGCAGTACTTC. Protein product: CASSLESGYEQYF.